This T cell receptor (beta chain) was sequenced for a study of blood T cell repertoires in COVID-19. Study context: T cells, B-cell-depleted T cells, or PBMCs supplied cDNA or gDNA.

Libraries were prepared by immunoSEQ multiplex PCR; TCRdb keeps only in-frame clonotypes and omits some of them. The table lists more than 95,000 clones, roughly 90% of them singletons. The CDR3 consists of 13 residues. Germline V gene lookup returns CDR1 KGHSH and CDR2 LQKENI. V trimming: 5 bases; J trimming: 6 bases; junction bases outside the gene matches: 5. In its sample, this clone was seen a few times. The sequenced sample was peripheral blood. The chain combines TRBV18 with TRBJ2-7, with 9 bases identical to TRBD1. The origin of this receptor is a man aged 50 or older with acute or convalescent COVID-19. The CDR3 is CASSAQQGAEQYF. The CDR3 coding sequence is TGTGCCAGCTCAGCTCAACAGGGGGCCGAGCAGTACTTC.